Listed below are T cell receptor beta chains from one sample, sequenced in a study of sequential checkpoint blockade in melanoma. Clones were sequenced by immunoSEQ multiplex PCR, and TCRdb holds only the in-frame ones, with some missing. The table includes fewer than 3,500 clones, under 25% detected once. Sequenced here: tumor tissue (inferred from file names), sampled from a patient given nivolumab and ipilimumab in sequence. Source of these receptors: a human patient with melanoma. Some clones in this sample may be carry-over from other donors' samples. The CDR3 runs from the conserved cysteine through the conserved F or W. D genes are given only for firm matches. Not all rows give a size; the values are once, few, many and, for expanded clones, a class.

clone_size j_call v_call d_call cdr3_nt cdr3_aa
NA TRBJ1-1 TRBV29-1 NA TGCAGCGCGAAACAGGGAAGGACTGAAGCTTTCTTT CSAKQGRTEAFF
NA TRBJ1-3 TRBV30 NA TGTGCCTGGAGTGAAGCGGGGGGAAACACCATATATTTT CAWSEAGGNTIYF
many TRBJ1-5 TRBV9 NA TGTGCCAGCAGCCCCCGGGGACACAATCAGCCCCAGCATTTT CASSPRGHNQPQHF
few TRBJ2-1 TRBV11-3 NA TGTGCCAGCAGCACACCTGGTCGGTGGGGAGGAGGCAATGAGCAGTTCTTC CASSTPGRWGGGNEQFF
NA TRBJ1-2 TRBV4-1 NA TGCGCCAGCAGCCAGGGAAGGACTGTCTTAGGCTACACCTTC CASSQGRTVLGYTF
few TRBJ1-6 TRBV30 NA TGTGCCTGGAGGACACTAATTTCACCCCTCCACTTT CAWRTLISPLHF
few TRBJ1-5 TRBV19 NA TGTGCCAGTAGTTTCTGGAACAGCAATCAGCCCCAGCATTTT CASSFWNSNQPQHF
few TRBJ1-2 TRBV6-8 NA TGTGCCAGCAGTTACTCAGGGGCAGGCCAGGGCTACACCTTC CASSYSGAGQGYTF
few TRBJ2-2 TRBV11-3 NA TGTGCCAGCAGCGCCCCCGGGGGCCGGGCCGGGGAGCTGTTTTTT CASSAPGGRAGELFF
NA TRBJ2-7 TRBV25-1 NA TGTGCCAGCAGTGAAACCCTCTACGAGCAGTACTTC CASSETLYEQYF
medium-sized TRBJ1-2 TRBV4-1 TRBD1 TGCGCCAGCAGCCGGGACAGGGGTCCTGATGGCTACACCTTC CASSRDRGPDGYTF
medium-sized TRBJ2-1 TRBV11-3 TRBD1 TGTGCCAGCAGCCTCCGGGACAGTATCAATGAGCAGTTCTTC CASSLRDSINEQFF
few TRBJ1-5 TRBV15 NA TGTGCCACCAGCGATCGACGGGTAGCTAGCAATCAGCCCCAGCATTTT CATSDRRVASNQPQHF